These 6 T cell receptor beta chains were sequenced from one sample in a study of spatial heterogeneity in lung cancer (dated by TCRdb to the late 2010s). Library method: 5' RACE. Sequenced on a NextSeq 500. The public reads were run again by TCRdb, first through fastp at Q25 and then through MiXCR, and only productive beta chains were kept. Rows are combined by CDR3 protein, so each entry shows the most common genes and DNA. Across this sample there are just under 1,500 distinct CDR3 sequences, with roughly 8.9% seen only once. Around a third of the sample rests with the top ten. Results the study describes overall, beyond this receptor: The tumor nonsynonymous mutation count correlated with the number of expanded alpha and beta TCRs within the tumor.

Their antigens are not known. The sample's time point, from its label and the paper: sample taken at primary tumor resection. Sequenced material: lung tumor tissue, taken at surgery. The receptors here all came from a male donor with early-stage non-small cell lung cancer.

This clonotype ranks as large. The rearrangement joins TRBV6-5 to TRBJ2-3; a possible D gene is TRBD1 (6 bases). Germline CDR1 reads MNHEY; CDR2 reads SVGAGI. This CDR3 spans 15 amino acids. V lost 2 bases and J 3 bases, leaving 12 bases between the germline ends. In DNA form, the CDR3 reads TGTGCCAGCAGTTACCTTTCAGGGGTTACAGATACGCAGTATTTT. It encodes CASSYLSGVTDTQYF.

This chain links TRBV28 with TRBJ2-4; D is uncertain. Trimming left V 3 bases short and J 6 bases short, with 6 bases between. Germline V lookup: CDR1 MDHEN, CDR2 SYDVKM. There are 12 residues in the CDR3. Written as DNA, the CDR3 is TGTGCCAGCAGTTTTGGTGGAAACATTCAGTACTTC. It codes for CASSFGGNIQYF. Looking up the rest from reference TRBV28 and TRBJ2-4 gives the full variable domain: DVKVTQSSRYLVKRTGEKVFLECVQDMDHENMFWYRQDPGLGLRLIYFSYDVKMKEKGDIPEGYSVSREKKERFSLILESASTNQTSMYLCASSFGGNIQYFGAGTRLSVL.

By share of the sample, this clonotype is medium-sized (0.01 to 0.1%). The rearrangement joins TRBV9 to TRBJ2-1; D is tentatively TRBD1 or TRBD2 (5 bases each). Deletions cut 7 bases from V and 6 bases from J, with 14 bases between. Germline V gene data show CDR1 as SGDLS and CDR2 as YYNGEE. The CDR3 contains 13 residues. The CDR3 nucleotides read TGTGCCAGCGGGGGTTTGTCGGCCAATGAGCAGTTCTTC. It encodes CASGGLSANEQFF.

This chain joins TRBV19 and TRBJ2-7, with a weak D call TRBD1 (5 bases). V was clipped by 5 bases and J by 5 bases, with 13 bases between them. The CDR3 covers 13 residues. CDR1 and CDR2 (germline): LNHDA, SQIVND (reference sequence). The CDR3, as DNA: TGTGCCAGTAGTCCCCAGGGCGGCCACGAGCAGTACTTC. Translating gives CASSPQGGHEQYF.

By sample fraction, this clonotype is medium-sized (0.01 to 0.1%). The rearrangement links TRBV2 to TRBJ2-3; D perhaps matches TRBD1 (5 bases). CDR1 and CDR2 from the germline V gene are SNHLY and FYNNEI. V shed 4 bases and J shed 10 bases, with 12 bases lying between them. The CDR3 runs 12 residues. The CDR3 here is CASSVREGAQYF. The CDR3 nucleotides read TGTGCCAGCAGTGTAAGGGAAGGGGCGCAGTATTTT.

The J gene is TRBJ2-5, the V gene TRBV4-1, with D possibly matching TRBD1 (6 bases). V shed 4 bases and J shed 3 bases, with 9 bases lying between them. Germline V lookup: CDR1 MGHRA, CDR2 YSYEKL. The CDR3 has 13 residues. The CDR3 sequence: CASSRAGEETQYF. CDR3 nucleotide sequence: TGCGCCAGCAGCCGGGCAGGGGAAGAGACCCAGTACTTC.